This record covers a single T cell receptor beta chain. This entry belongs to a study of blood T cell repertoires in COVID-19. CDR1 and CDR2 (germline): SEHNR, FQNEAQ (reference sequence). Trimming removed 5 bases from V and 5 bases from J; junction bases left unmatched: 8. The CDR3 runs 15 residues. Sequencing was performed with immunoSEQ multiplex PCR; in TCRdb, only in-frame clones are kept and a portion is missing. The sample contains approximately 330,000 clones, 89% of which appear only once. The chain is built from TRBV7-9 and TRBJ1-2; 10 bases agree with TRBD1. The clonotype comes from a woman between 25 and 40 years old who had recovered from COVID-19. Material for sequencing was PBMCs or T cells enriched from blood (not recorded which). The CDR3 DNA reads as TGTGCCAGCAGCACCCGGGACAGGGGTGATTATGGCTACACCTTC. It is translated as CASSTRDRGDYGYTF.